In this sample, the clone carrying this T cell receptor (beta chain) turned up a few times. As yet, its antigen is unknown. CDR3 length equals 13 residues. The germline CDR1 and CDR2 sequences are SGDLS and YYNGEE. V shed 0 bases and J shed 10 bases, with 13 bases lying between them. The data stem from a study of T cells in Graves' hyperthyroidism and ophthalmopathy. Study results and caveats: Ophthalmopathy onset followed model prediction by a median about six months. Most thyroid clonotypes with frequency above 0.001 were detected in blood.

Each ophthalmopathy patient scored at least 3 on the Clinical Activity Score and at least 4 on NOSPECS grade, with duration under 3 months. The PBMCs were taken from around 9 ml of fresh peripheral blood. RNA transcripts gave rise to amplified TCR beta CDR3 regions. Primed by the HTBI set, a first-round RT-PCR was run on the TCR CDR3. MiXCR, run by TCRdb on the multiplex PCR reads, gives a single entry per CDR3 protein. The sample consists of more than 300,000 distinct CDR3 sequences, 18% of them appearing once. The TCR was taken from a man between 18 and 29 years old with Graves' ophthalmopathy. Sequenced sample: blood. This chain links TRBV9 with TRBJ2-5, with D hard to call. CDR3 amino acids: CASSVDGLSGQYF. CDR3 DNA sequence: TGTGCCAGCAGCGTAGACGGGCTATCTGGCCAGTACTTC.